These T cell receptor beta chains were read from a single sample in a study of CD8 T cells in ankylosing spondylitis. TCRdb independently ran MiXCR on the 5' RACE reads; one entry per CDR3 protein. The table includes more than 300,000 distinct CDR3 sequences, roughly 8% detected once. Sequencing was performed on blood, either unsorted or a sorted T cell fraction (not recorded which). Source of these receptors: a male donor with ankylosing spondylitis. The CDR3 runs from the conserved cysteine through the conserved F or W. A D gene is named only where the DNA matches it firmly. Some rows have no size entry. The others give once, few or many, or a class for an expanded clone.

-	TRBJ2-7	TRBV2	-	CASSEALRGGVNEQYF	TGTGCCAGCAGTGAAGCGCTTCGAGGCGGAGTAAACGAGCAGTACTTC
-	TRBJ2-1	TRBV5-5	-	CASSFLLSKNNQQFF	TGTGCCAGCAGCTTTTTGCTATCCAAGAACAATCAGCAGTTCTTC
TRBD2	TRBJ2-1	TRBV20-1	many	CSAEFLAGFGNEQFF	TGCAGTGCTGAATTCCTAGCGGGGTTTGGCAATGAGCAGTTCTTC
TRBD1	TRBJ2-7	TRBV2	-	CASTNRGPYEQYF	TGTGCCAGCACCAACAGGGGCCCCTACGAGCAGTACTTC
TRBD1	TRBJ1-5	TRBV30	few	CAWSAGQVSQPQHF	TGTGCCTGGAGTGCCGGACAGGTCAGCCAGCCCCAGCATTTT
TRBD2	TRBJ2-5	TRBV9	few	CASSVGGSGRAWETQYF	TGTGCCAGCAGCGTAGGGGGTAGCGGGAGGGCCTGGGAGACCCAGTACTTC
TRBD2	TRBJ2-1	TRBV4-1	few	CASSQEGRGSGRNEQFF	TGCGCCAGCAGCCAAGAAGGGAGGGGGAGCGGGAGAAATGAGCAGTTCTTC
TRBD1	TRBJ1-4	TRBV20-1	many	CSARSAGGNEKLFF	TGCAGTGCTAGATCGGCAGGGGGAAATGAAAAACTGTTTTTT
TRBD2	TRBJ2-7	TRBV5-1	few	CASSSTSGRIYEQYF	TGCGCCAGCAGCTCTACTAGCGGGAGGATTTACGAGCAGTACTTC
-	TRBJ2-3	TRBV18	few	CASSRANEKDTQYF	TGTGCCAGCTCACGCGCGAACGAGAAAGATACGCAGTATTTT
-	TRBJ2-7	TRBV10-3	-	CAISESSGGGSYEQYF	TGTGCCATCAGTGAGTCCAGCGGTGGGGGCTCCTACGAGCAGTACTTC
TRBD1	TRBJ2-2	TRBV14	-	CASSQDRTGNLRNTGELFF	TGTGCCAGCAGCCAAGATCGGACAGGGAATCTACGGAACACCGGGGAGCTGTTTTTT
TRBD2	TRBJ2-1	TRBV12-3/TRBV12-4	many	CASSSWTSGPNEQFF	TGTGCCAGCAGTTCCTGGACTAGCGGACCAAATGAGCAGTTCTTC
-	TRBJ2-7	TRBV7-9	few	CASSGTTGSYEQYF	TGTGCCAGCAGCGGTACCACAGGGTCCTACGAGCAGTACTTC
TRBD1	TRBJ2-7	TRBV28	many	CASSLPGQVYEQYF	TGTGCCAGCAGTTTACCGGGACAGGTCTACGAGCAGTACTTC
TRBD1	TRBJ1-4	TRBV9	-	CASSGTGHEKLFF	TGTGCCAGCAGCGGGACAGGGCATGAAAAACTGTTTTTT
TRBD1	TRBJ1-2	TRBV25-1	-	CASSGLQGANYGYTF	TGTGCCAGCAGTGGCCTACAGGGGGCTAACTATGGCTACACCTTC